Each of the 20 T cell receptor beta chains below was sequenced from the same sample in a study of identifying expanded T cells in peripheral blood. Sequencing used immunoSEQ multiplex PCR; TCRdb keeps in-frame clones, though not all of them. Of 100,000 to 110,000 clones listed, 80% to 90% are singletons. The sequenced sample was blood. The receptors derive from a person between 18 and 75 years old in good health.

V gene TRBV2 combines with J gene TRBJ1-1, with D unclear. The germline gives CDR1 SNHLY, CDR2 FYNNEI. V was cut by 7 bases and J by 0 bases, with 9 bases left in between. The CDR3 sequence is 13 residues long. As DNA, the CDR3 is TGTGCCAGCACCTCCGACGTGAACACTGAAGCTTTCTTT. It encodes CASTSDVNTEAFF.

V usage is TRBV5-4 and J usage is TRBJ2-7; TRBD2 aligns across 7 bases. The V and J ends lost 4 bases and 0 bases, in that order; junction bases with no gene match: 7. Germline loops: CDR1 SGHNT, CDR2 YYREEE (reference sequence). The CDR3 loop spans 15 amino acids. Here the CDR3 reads CASSVVVAGSYEQYF. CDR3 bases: TGTGCCAGCAGCGTGGTAGTAGCGGGCTCCTACGAGCAGTACTTC.

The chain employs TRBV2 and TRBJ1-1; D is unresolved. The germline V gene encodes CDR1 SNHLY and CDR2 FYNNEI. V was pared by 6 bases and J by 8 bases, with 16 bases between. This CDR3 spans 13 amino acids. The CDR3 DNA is TGTGCCAGCAGCGGTGGGATGTTAGCCGAAGCTTTCTTT. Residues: CASSGGMLAEAFF. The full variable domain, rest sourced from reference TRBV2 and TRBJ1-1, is EPEVTQTPSHQVTQMGQEVILRCVPISNHLYFYWYRQILGQKVEFLVSFYNNEISEKSEIFDDQFSVERPDGSNFTLKIRSTKLEDSAMYFCASSGGMLAEAFFGQGTRLTVV.

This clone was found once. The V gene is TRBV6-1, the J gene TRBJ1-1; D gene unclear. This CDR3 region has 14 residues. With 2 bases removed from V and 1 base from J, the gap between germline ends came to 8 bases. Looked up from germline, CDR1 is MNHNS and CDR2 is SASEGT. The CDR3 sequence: CASSEFGENTEAFF. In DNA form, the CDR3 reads TGTGCCAGCAGTGAATTTGGGGAGAACACTGAAGCTTTCTTT.

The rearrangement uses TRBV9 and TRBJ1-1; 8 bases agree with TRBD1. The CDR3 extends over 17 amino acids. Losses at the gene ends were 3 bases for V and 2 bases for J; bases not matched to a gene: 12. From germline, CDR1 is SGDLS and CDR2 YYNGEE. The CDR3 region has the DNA TGTGCCAGCAGCGGAATAGGACAGGGAAGGGGAAACACTGAAGCTTTCTTT. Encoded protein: CASSGIGQGRGNTEAFF.

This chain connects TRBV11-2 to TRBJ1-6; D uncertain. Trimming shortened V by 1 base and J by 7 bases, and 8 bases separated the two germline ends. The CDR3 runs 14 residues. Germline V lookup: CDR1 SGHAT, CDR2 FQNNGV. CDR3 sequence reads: CASSLGDRNSPLHF. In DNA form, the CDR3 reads TGTGCCAGCAGCTTAGGAGATAGAAATTCACCCCTCCACTTT.

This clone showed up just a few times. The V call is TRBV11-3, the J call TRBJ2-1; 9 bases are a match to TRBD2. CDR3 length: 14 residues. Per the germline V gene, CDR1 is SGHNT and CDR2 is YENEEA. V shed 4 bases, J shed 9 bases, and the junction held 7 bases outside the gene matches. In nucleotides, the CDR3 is TGTGCCAGCAGCTATACCGGGACTAGCAGTGAGCAGTTCTTC. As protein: CASSYTGTSSEQFF.

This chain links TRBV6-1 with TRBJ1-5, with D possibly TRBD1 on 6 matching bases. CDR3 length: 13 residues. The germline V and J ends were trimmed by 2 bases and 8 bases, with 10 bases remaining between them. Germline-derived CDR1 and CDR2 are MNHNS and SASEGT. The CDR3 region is CASSEPPGEPQHF. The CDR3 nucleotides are TGTGCCAGCAGTGAACCCCCAGGGGAGCCCCAGCATTTT.

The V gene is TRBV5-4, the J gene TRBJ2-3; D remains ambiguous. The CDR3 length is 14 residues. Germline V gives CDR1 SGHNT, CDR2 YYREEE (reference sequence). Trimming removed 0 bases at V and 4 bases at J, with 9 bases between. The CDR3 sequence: CASSLVGTPDTQYF. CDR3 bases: TGTGCCAGCAGCTTGGTTGGAACCCCAGATACGCAGTATTTT.

The CDR3 reads CASSPSQGSEAFF. The DNA for the CDR3 is TGTGCCAGCTCACCATCCCAGGGATCTGAAGCTTTCTTT. The chain employs TRBV18 and TRBJ1-1, with D perhaps TRBD1 (5 bases). V lost 2 bases and J 6 bases, leaving 10 bases between the germline ends. This CDR3 has 13 residues. CDR1 and CDR2 (germline): KGHSH, LQKENI.

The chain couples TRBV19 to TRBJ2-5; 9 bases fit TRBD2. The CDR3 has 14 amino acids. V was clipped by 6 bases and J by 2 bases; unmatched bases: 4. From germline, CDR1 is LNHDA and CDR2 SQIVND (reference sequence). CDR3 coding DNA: TGTGCCAGTAGGGAGACTAGCGGTCAAGAGACCCAGTACTTC. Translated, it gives CASRETSGQETQYF.

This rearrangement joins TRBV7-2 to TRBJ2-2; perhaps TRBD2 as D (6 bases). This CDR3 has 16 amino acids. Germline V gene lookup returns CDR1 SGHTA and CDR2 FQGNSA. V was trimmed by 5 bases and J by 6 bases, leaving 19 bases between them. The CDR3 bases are TGTGCCAGCAGCCTGGGGGGAATCGGGCTCCCCGGGGAGCTGTTTTTT. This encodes CASSLGGIGLPGELFF.

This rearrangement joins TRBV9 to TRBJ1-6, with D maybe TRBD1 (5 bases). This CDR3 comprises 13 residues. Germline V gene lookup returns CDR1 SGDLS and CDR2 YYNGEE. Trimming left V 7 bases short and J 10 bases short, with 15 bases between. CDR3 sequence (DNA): TGTGCCAGCGGGGGTTTGAGCAAATCACCCCTCCACTTT. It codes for CASGGLSKSPLHF.

The CDR3 region is CASSENGPGEQYF. The CDR3 region has the DNA TGTGCCAGCAGTGAAAACGGTCCCGGGGAGCAGTACTTC. The chain couples TRBV2 to TRBJ2-7; D remains ambiguous. Trimming removed 2 bases at V and 7 bases at J, with 12 bases between. CDR3 length: 13 amino acids. Germline V CDR1 and CDR2: SNHLY, FYNNEI.

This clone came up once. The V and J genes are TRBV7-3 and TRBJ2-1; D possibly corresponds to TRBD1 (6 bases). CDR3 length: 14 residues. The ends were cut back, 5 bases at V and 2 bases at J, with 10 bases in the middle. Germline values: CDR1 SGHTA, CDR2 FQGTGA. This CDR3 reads CASSLQGPYNEQFF. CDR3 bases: TGTGCCAGCAGCCTGCAGGGGCCCTACAATGAGCAGTTCTTC.

CDR3 residues: CASSLERLAGSYNEQFF. The CDR3 nucleotides read TGTGCCAGCAGCCTAGAGCGACTAGCGGGCTCCTACAATGAGCAGTTCTTC. The gene calls are TRBV7-9 and TRBJ2-1, with 10 positions matching TRBD2. This CDR3 region has 17 residues. The germline gives CDR1 SEHNR, CDR2 FQNEAQ (reference sequence). J was trimmed by 0 bases and V by 5 bases; bases with no gene match: 7.

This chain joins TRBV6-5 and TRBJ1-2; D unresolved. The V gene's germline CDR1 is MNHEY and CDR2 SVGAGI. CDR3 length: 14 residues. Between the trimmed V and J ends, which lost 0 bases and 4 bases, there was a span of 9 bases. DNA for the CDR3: TGTGCCAGCAGTTACTCAACAAGCAGCTATGGCTACACCTTC. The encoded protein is CASSYSTSSYGYTF.

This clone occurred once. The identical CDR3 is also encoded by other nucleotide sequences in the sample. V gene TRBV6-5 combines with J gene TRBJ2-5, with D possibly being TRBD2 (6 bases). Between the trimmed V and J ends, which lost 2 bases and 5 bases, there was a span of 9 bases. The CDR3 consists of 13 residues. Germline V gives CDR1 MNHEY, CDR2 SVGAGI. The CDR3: CASSYGGEETQYF. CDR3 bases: TGTGCCAGCAGTTACGGCGGGGAGGAGACCCAGTACTTC.

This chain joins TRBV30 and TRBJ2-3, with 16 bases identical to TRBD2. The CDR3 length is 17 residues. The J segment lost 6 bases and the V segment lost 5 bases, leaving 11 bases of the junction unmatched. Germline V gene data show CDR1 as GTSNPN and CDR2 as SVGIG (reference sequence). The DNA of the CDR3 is TGTGCCTGGTCTCAGGCCGGGACTAGCGGGGGGGACGATACGCAGTATTTT. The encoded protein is CAWSQAGTSGGDDTQYF. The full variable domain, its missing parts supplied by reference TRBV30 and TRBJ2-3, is SQTIHQWPATLVQPVGSPLSLECTVEGTSNPNLYWYRQAAGRGLQLLFYSVGIGQISSEVPQNLSASRPQDRQFILSSKKLLLSDSGFYLCAWSQAGTSGGDDTQYFGPGTRLTVL.

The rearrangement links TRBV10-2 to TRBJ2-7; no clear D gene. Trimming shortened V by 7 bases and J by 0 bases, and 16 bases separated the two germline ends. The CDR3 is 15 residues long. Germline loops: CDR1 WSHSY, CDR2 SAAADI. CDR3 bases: TGCGCCAGCATTACCGATAGGGCCAACTCCTACGAGCAGTACTTC. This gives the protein CASITDRANSYEQYF.